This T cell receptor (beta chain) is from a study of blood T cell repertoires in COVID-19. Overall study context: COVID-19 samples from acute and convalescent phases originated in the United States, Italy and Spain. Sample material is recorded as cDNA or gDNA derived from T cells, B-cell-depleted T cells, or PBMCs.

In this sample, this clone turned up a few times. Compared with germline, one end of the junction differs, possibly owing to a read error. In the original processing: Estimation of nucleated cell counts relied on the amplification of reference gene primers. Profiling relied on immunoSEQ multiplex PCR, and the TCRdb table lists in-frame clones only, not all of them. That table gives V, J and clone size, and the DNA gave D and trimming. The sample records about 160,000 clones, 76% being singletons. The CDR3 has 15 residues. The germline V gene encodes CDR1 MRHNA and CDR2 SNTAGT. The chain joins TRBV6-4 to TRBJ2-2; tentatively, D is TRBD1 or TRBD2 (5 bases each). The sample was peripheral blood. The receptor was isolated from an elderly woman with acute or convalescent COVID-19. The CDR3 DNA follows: TGTGCCAGCAGCGACTCGGGGCTTGGTACCGGGGAGCTGTTTTTT. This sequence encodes CASSDSGLGTGELFF.